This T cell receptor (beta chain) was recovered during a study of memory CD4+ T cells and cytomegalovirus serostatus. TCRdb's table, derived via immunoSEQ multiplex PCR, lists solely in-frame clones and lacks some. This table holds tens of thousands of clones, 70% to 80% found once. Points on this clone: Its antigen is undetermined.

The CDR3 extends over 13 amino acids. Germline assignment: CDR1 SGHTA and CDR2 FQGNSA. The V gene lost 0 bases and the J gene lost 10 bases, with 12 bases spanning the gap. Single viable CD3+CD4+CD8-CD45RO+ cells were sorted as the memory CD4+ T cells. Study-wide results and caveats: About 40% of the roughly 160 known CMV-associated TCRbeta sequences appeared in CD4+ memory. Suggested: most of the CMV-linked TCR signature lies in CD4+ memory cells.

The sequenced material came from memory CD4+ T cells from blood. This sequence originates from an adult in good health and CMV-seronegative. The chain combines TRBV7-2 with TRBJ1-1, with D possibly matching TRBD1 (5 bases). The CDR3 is CASSLAATGTAFF. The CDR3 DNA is TGTGCCAGCAGCTTAGCGGCCACAGGAACAGCTTTCTTT.